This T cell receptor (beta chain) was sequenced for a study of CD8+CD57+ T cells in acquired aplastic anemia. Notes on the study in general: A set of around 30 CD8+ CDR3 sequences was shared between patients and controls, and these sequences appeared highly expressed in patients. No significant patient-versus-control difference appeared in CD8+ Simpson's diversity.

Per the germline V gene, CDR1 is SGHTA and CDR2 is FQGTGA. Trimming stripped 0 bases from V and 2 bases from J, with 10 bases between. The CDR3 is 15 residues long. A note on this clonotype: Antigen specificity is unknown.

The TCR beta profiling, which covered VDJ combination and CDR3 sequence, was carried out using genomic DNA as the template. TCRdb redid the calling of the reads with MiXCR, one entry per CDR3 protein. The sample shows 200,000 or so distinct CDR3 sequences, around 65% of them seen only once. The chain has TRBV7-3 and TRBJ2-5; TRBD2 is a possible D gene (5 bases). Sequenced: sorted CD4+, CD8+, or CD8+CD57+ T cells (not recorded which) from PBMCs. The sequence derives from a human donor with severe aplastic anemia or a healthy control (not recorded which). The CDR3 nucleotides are TGTGCCAGCAGCTTAACTCGGACTGAACAAGAGACCCAGTACTTC. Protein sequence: CASSLTRTEQETQYF. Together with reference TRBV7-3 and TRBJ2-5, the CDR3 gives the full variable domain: GAGVSQTPSNKVTEKGKYVELRCDPISGHTALYWYRQSLGQGPEFLIYFQGTGAADDSGLPNDRFFAVRPEGSVSTLKIQRTERGDSAVYLCASSLTRTEQETQYFGPGTRLLVL.